One and the same sample provided the 6 T cell receptor beta chains below, sequenced in a study of shared clonotypes between healthy human individuals (dated by TCRdb to 2019 to 2021). The library came from the immunoSEQ multiplex PCR assay. TCRdb obtained this table from immuneACCESS and retained in-frame rearrangements with V and J assigned. These tables miss some clones; where compared with another copy, unresolved V genes account for less than half of the shortfall, and the remainder is unexplained. The sample data list over 850,000 clones, and 70% to 80% of these were observed just once. The top ten constitute 0.61% of the sample. Sequenced sample: memory CD4+ T cells from PBMCs. This sample's cell subset or site label indicates: CD45RA-negative fraction. Receptors originate from a man younger than 30 in good health. Some clones in this sample may be carry-over from other donors' samples.

This clone appeared once. The rearrangement uses TRBV5-1 and TRBJ2-1, with D possibly TRBD1 on 6 matching bases. CDR3 length equals 15 residues. The germline V gene has CDR1 SGHRS and CDR2 YFSETQ. Between the trimmed V and J ends, which lost 0 bases and 2 bases, there was a span of 9 bases. Here the CDR3 reads CASSLAGDTYNEQFF. The CDR3, as DNA: TGCGCCAGCAGCTTGGCAGGGGACACCTACAATGAGCAGTTCTTC. Using reference TRBV5-1 and TRBJ2-1 for the parts outside the CDR3, the full variable domain is KAGVTQTPRYLIKTRGQQVTLSCSPISGHRSVSWYQQTPGQGLQFLFEYFSETQRNKGNFPGRFSGRQFSNSRSEMNVSTLELGDSALYLCASSLAGDTYNEQFFGPGTRLTVL.

The rearrangement joins TRBV11-2 to TRBJ2-2, with 8 bases aligning to TRBD1. There are 15 residues in the CDR3. J gave up 6 bases and V 5 bases, and 8 bases lay outside the gene matches. In germline, CDR1 is SGHAT, CDR2 FQNNGV. The chain's CDR3 is CASSPRTGLAGELFF. The DNA for the CDR3 is TGTGCCAGCAGCCCCCGGACAGGGCTGGCCGGGGAGCTGTTTTTT.

The CDR3 coding sequence is TGCGCCAGCGGGGGGCCAGGGCGAGGCACTGAAGCTTTCTTT. Amino acids: CASGGPGRGTEAFF. The chain carries TRBV4-1 and TRBJ1-1, with D maybe TRBD1 (6 bases). CDR3 length: 14 residues. V was pared by 8 bases and J by 4 bases, with 17 bases between. CDR1 is MGHRA, CDR2 YSYEKL, per germline.

The chain recombines TRBV6-5 with TRBJ2-5; either TRBD1 or TRBD2 may supply D (5 bases each). This CDR3 spans 15 amino acids. V gave up 5 bases and J gave up 5 bases, with 18 bases separating them. In germline, CDR1 is MNHEY, CDR2 SVGAGI. CDR3 sequence: CASSPGRLPGETQYF. DNA for the CDR3: TGTGCCAGCAGTCCGGGACGGCTCCCGGGGGAGACCCAGTACTTC.

Remarks on this clone: Since a much larger clone is just one base distant, this may be a read error. Other DNA sequences in this specimen translate into the identical CDR3. This chain joins TRBV28 and TRBJ1-2; the D gene is possibly TRBD1 (5 bases). CDR3 length: 14 residues. Per germline, CDR1 MDHEN and CDR2 SYDVKM. CDR3 DNA sequence: TGTGCCAGCAGCTTATCTGGGGGGAACTATGGCTACACCTTC. It yields the protein CASSLSGGNYGYTF.

Concerning this clone: Other DNA sequences in the sample encode the same CDR3. The chain is built from TRBV5-1 and TRBJ2-7; D may be TRBD2 (5 bases). Germline loops: CDR1 SGHRS, CDR2 YFSETQ. V gave up 0 bases and J gave up 1 base, with 8 bases separating them. This CDR3 is built from 14 residues. CDR3 nucleotides: TGCGCCAGCAGCTTGGATCCGGGATCCTACGAGCAGTACTTC. Translated, it gives CASSLDPGSYEQYF.